This paragraph covers one T cell receptor (beta chain) sequence. A Seattle source enrolled patients during active infection and followed them longitudinally. Per the original data handling: The authors estimated nucleated cell counts from reference gene primer amplification. Here immunoSEQ multiplex PCR was the method, and the copy in TCRdb shows in-frame clones only, minus some. The V and J calls and clone size were taken over from that table, and D and trimming were inferred from the DNA. The sample has around 60,000 clones, roughly 72% seen once; the top ten hold 4.5% to 5%. The CDR3 is 15 amino acids. The V end lost 1 base, the J end lost 5 bases, and 13 bases lay between the germline ends. Germline CDR1 reads SGHRS; CDR2 reads YFSETQ. These data come from a study of blood T cell repertoires in COVID-19. Study as a whole: COVID-19 samples from acute and convalescent phases originated in the United States, Italy and Spain. Sample material is recorded as cDNA or gDNA derived from T cells, B-cell-depleted T cells, or PBMCs.

The TCR comes from a woman between 65 and 79 years old with COVID-19, enrolled during active disease. Sequenced sample: peripheral blood. This rearrangement joins TRBV5-1 to TRBJ2-1; D remains ambiguous. In DNA, the CDR3 is TGCGCCAGCAGCTTGTCAGGATTCCCCGACAATGAGCAGTTCTTC. Translated, it gives CASSLSGFPDNEQFF.